This T cell receptor (beta chain) was captured by sequencing in a study of shared clonotypes between healthy human individuals. Study-wide results and caveats: Sorted-subset sequencing was shown by rarefaction to be incomplete despite large depth.

Here immunoSEQ multiplex PCR was the method, and the copy in TCRdb shows in-frame clones only, minus some. The table shows around 2.1 million clones, with approximately 94% occurring only once. Naive CD8 cells lacked CD45RO and underwent positive selection for CCR7, leaving out terminally differentiated effector memory CD45RA+ cells. The study drew all its donors from Caucasian adults living in Nashville, Tennessee. Comment on this clone: The antigen is not known.

Trimming left V 7 bases short and J 7 bases short, with 14 bases between. From germline, CDR1 is SQVTM and CDR2 ANQGSEA. The CDR3 loop spans 11 amino acids. The sequence was obtained from a man aged 18 to 30 in good health. Some clones in this sample may be carry-over from other donors' samples. The specimen sequenced was naive CD8+ T cells from PBMCs. The V gene is TRBV29-1, the J gene TRBJ2-7; the D call may be TRBD1 or TRBD2 (5 bases each). CDR3 DNA: TGCAGCGCCACATCGTGGGGGGAGCAGTACTTC. It is translated as CSATSWGEQYF.